Shown below are 13 T cell receptor beta chains from a single sample sequenced in a study of T cell responses to AZD1222 COVID-19 vaccine. Libraries were prepared by immunoSEQ multiplex PCR; TCRdb keeps only in-frame clonotypes and omits some of them. The repertoire holds about 210,000 clones, roughly 94% seen once, with about 1.5% in the top ten. The input for sequencing was peripheral blood, taken 28 days after the second dose of the MenACWY control vaccine. Every receptor here comes from an adult who received the MenACWY meningococcal vaccine as a control.

This chain uses TRBV15 with TRBJ1-2; 12 nucleotides align to TRBD1. The V and J ends lost 6 bases and 8 bases, in that order; junction bases with no gene match: 7. The germline V gene has CDR1 LNHNV and CDR2 YYDKDF (reference sequence). CDR3 length: 14 amino acids. CDR3 loop: CATSWDRGPAGYTF. CDR3 bases: TGTGCCACCAGTTGGGACAGGGGGCCTGCAGGCTACACCTTC.

The V call is TRBV7-2, the J call TRBJ2-2; D is undetermined. The V end lost 4 bases, the J end lost 6 bases, and 12 bases lay between the germline ends. Germline V lookup: CDR1 SGHTA, CDR2 FQGNSA. The length of the CDR3 is 14 residues. DNA for the CDR3: TGTGCCAGCAGCTCGGGCCCCCAGGCCGGGGAGCTGTTTTTT. It is translated as CASSSGPQAGELFF.

The V and J genes are TRBV7-3 and TRBJ2-7, with D uncertain. The CDR3 sequence is 12 residues long. Germline lookup yields CDR1 SGHTA and CDR2 FQGTGA. Trimming cost V 4 bases and J 0 bases, with 4 bases left between them. CDR3 residues: CASSWSSYEQYF. CDR3 DNA: TGTGCCAGCAGCTGGAGCTCCTACGAGCAGTACTTC.

The V and J genes are TRBV4-2 and TRBJ2-5; 13 positions match TRBD2. The ends lost 2 bases at V and 7 bases at J; junction bases unmatched: 10. There are 17 residues in the CDR3. Germline assignment: CDR1 LGHNA and CDR2 YNFKEQ. CDR3 region: CASSQTTSGGGSGTQYF. The CDR3 DNA follows: TGTGCCAGCAGCCAAACAACTAGCGGGGGGGGCAGTGGGACCCAGTACTTC.

The chain links TRBV6-5 to TRBJ2-5; D ambiguous. V dropped 8 bases and J dropped 5 bases, with 9 bases sitting between them. The CDR3 spans 11 residues. Germline V gives CDR1 MNHEY, CDR2 SVGAGI. In DNA form, the CDR3 reads TGTGCCAGCGAACGTTCGGAGACCCAGTACTTC. This codes for CASERSETQYF.

This chain links TRBV5-8 with TRBJ1-3; D ambiguous. The length of the CDR3 is 16 residues. Looked up from germline, CDR1 is SGHTS and CDR2 is YDEGEE. V lost 0 bases and J 4 bases, leaving 14 bases between the germline ends. CDR3: CASSLGGTEAGNTIYF. The CDR3 DNA follows: TGTGCCAGCAGCTTGGGCGGAACAGAGGCGGGAAACACCATATATTTT.

The rearrangement joins TRBV6-2 or TRBV6-3 to TRBJ2-1; weak D call: TRBD2 (6 bases). Trimming shortened V by 5 bases and J by 3 bases, and 14 bases separated the two germline ends. Germline CDR1 MNHEY, CDR2 SVGEGT. CDR3 length: 15 amino acids. CDR3 nucleotides: TGTGCCAGCAGTACCTCCGGGACTTACTACAATGAGCAGTTCTTC. Encoded protein: CASSTSGTYYNEQFF.

The rearrangement joins TRBV7-2 to TRBJ2-6, with D possibly matching TRBD2 (6 bases). This CDR3 contains 14 residues. V gave up 5 bases and J gave up 4 bases, with 9 bases separating them. Germline V CDR1 and CDR2: SGHTA, FQGNSA. The CDR3 region has the DNA TGTGCCAGCAGCCCCGGGGGAGGGGCCAACGTCCTGACTTTC. Translation: CASSPGGGANVLTF.

The DNA of the CDR3 is TGTGCCACCAGTGATTTGCTGGCTACGCAGTATTTT. Encoded protein: CATSDLLATQYF. The gene calls are TRBV24-1 and TRBJ2-3; D gene unclear. The germline V gene encodes CDR1 KGHDR and CDR2 SFDVKD. The CDR3 is 12 amino acids. V was shortened by 0 bases and J by 8 bases, with 5 bases between the two germline ends.

Notes on this clone: Other DNA sequences in the same sample also yield this CDR3. V usage is TRBV19 and J usage is TRBJ1-3; TRBD1 agrees at 7 bases. Germline loops: CDR1 LNHDA, CDR2 SQIVND (reference sequence). Trimming took 4 bases from V and 4 from J; bases not matched to a gene: 1. The CDR3 is 13 residues long. CDR3 in DNA: TGTGCCAGTAGTACGGACAGGGGAAACACCATATATTTT. This sequence encodes CASSTDRGNTIYF.

This sequence joins TRBV6-2 or TRBV6-3 and TRBJ2-7; maybe TRBD2 (5 bases). V was clipped by 0 bases and J by 1 base, with 10 bases between them. The CDR3 is 15 residues long. CDR1 MNHEY and CDR2 SVGEGT come from the germline V gene. Here the CDR3 reads CASSYSEGNSYEQYF. The CDR3 bases are TGTGCCAGCAGTTACTCCGAGGGAAATTCCTACGAGCAGTACTTC.

The chain links TRBV30 to TRBJ2-7; 8 positions match TRBD1. This CDR3 has 16 residues. Trimming removed 2 bases from V and 0 bases from J; junction bases left unmatched: 9. Germline V gene lookup returns CDR1 GTSNPN and CDR2 SVGIG (reference sequence). In nucleotides, the CDR3 is TGTGCCTGGAGTAAGGGCACAGGGGGATTCTCCTACGAGCAGTACTTC. It translates to CAWSKGTGGFSYEQYF.

In the case of this clone: Distinct nucleotide sequences in the sample also encode this CDR3. The rearrangement joins TRBV28 to TRBJ1-5; D possibly corresponds to TRBD1 (5 bases). Germline values: CDR1 MDHEN, CDR2 SYDVKM. Deletions cut 4 bases from V and 7 bases from J, with 8 bases between. The CDR3 sequence is 12 residues long. CDR3 amino acids: CASSSGGQPQHF. The CDR3, as DNA: TGTGCCAGCAGTTCGGGGGGACAGCCCCAGCATTTT. Looking up the rest from reference TRBV28 and TRBJ1-5 gives the full variable domain: DVKVTQSSRYLVKRTGEKVFLECVQDMDHENMFWYRQDPGLGLRLIYFSYDVKMKEKGDIPEGYSVSREKKERFSLILESASTNQTSMYLCASSSGGQPQHFGDGTRLSIL.